The clone carrying this T cell receptor (beta chain) was seen more than once but under ten times. The germline V gene encodes CDR1 MNHNS and CDR2 SASEGT. V lost 6 bases to trimming and J lost 8 bases; unmatched junction nucleotides: 12. The CDR3 extends over 14 amino acids. Time point in this sample: newly diagnosed GD, antithyroid drugs for less than 3 months. Following extraction of RNA from PBMCs, that RNA was used to make the TCR library. The data belong to a study of regulatory T cells in long-lasting Graves disease. On the study more broadly: Less than 3 months of antithyroid drugs had been taken by newly diagnosed Graves' patients.

The authors built TCR beta libraries using iRepertoire HTBI primers and Arm-PCR of CDR3 regions. In TCRdb, the multiplex PCR reads were re-called with MiXCR into one record per CDR3 protein. The data hold hundreds of thousands of distinct CDR3 sequences, with around 15% observed a single time. These data also featured in a second study, about T cells in Graves' hyperthyroidism and ophthalmopathy. From that report: During a first-round RT-PCR of the TCR CDR3, the HTBI primer set was used. Most thyroid-expanded clonotypes above 0.001 were also found in blood. The model made its ophthalmopathy prediction, and onset followed a median 6.5 months later.

This sample comprised peripheral blood mononuclear cells (PBMCs), obtained at new diagnosis, from a patient treated with antithyroid drugs. The J gene is TRBJ1-2, the V gene TRBV6-1; 7 bases map to TRBD1. This receptor was taken from a woman in her twenties or thirties with Graves disease. CDR3 sequence: CASSRTGEGLGYTF. The CDR3 DNA follows: TGTGCCAGCAGCCGTACAGGGGAAGGGCTCGGCTACACCTTC.